One and the same sample provided the 15 T cell receptor beta chains below, sequenced in a study of T cells expressing NK-cell markers. TCRdb re-called the 5' RACE reads and catalogs CDR3 proteins one per entry, DNA excluded. The record lists about 3,200 distinct CDR3 sequences, of which the ten most abundant hold about 29%. Sequenced sample: blood T cells: a sorted CD56 or NKG2C T cell subset, CD4+ or CD8+ T cells, or bulk PBMC T cells (not recorded which). These receptors originate from a woman in her late teens or twenties in good health.

The genes are TRBV7-9 and TRBJ1-5; TCRdb names TRBD1, which stays unverified in the absence of DNA. The germline V gene encodes CDR1 SEHNR and CDR2 FQNEAQ (reference sequence). The CDR3 sequence is 14 residues long. The CDR3 sequence is CASSSTGGNQPQHF.

Its frequency marks this clonotype as medium-sized. The chain carries TRBV20-1 and TRBJ2-1; as DNA is missing, the TRBD2 call by TCRdb cannot be tested. Germline CDR1 reads DFQATT; CDR2 reads SNEGSKA (reference sequence). This CDR3 region has 12 residues. The CDR3 spells CSAATSEREQFF.

This CDR3 is CASSLTSSYEQYF. The chain is built from TRBV27 and TRBJ2-7. The CDR3 is made up of 13 amino acids. CDR1 and CDR2 (germline): MNHEY, SMNVEV (reference sequence).

The chain combines TRBV4-2 with TRBJ2-2. Germline V CDR1 and CDR2: LGHNA, YNFKEQ. This CDR3 contains 14 residues. This CDR3 reads CASSPSNDVGELFF.

According to its frequency, this clonotype is medium-sized. The genes are TRBV10-3 and TRBJ2-7; lacking DNA, the TRBD1 call made by TCRdb goes unchecked. This CDR3 region has 15 residues. The germline CDR1 and CDR2 sequences are ENHRY and SYGVKD. Here the CDR3 reads CAISEPGQGGHEQYF.

The chain is built from TRBV7-7 and TRBJ2-5; with no DNA, the TCRdb D assignment of TRBD1 cannot be verified. Per the germline V gene, CDR1 is SSHAT and CDR2 is FNYEAQ (reference sequence). The CDR3 is 14 amino acids. CDR3 loop: CASSLVGVGETQYF.

J is TRBJ2-2 and V is TRBV9; the D gene TCRdb calls, TRBD2, cannot be checked with no DNA. The germline V gene has CDR1 SGDLS and CDR2 YYNGEE. The CDR3 runs to 18 residues. CDR3 residues: CASSPPRTTIGRMKELFF.

The chain combines TRBV7-9 with TRBJ1-3. This CDR3 contains 15 residues. Per the germline V gene, CDR1 is SEHNR and CDR2 is FQNEAQ (reference sequence). This CDR3 reads CASSQPVGAGNTIYF.

V is TRBV21-1 and J is TRBJ2-7; TCRdb selects TRBD1, and the lack of DNA leaves this call unchecked. TRBV21-1 is annotated as a pseudogene. CDR3 length: 17 amino acids. CDR3 protein: CASSNVSRDRGLYEQYF.

CDR3 sequence: CASSLEGGTGANYGYTF. The rearrangement uses TRBV27 and TRBJ1-2; lacking DNA, the TRBD1 call made by TCRdb goes unchecked. This CDR3 is 17 amino acids long. Germline values: CDR1 MNHEY, CDR2 SMNVEV (reference sequence).

The chain combines TRBV25-1 with TRBJ2-7; TCRdb gives TRBD2 as the D gene, but with no DNA this cannot be confirmed. Germline CDR1 is MGHDK and CDR2 is SYGVNS. CDR3 length: 15 residues. CDR3: CASSESEGSPYEQYF.

This clonotype registers large by frequency. The chain is built from TRBV15 and TRBJ2-1; TCRdb picks TRBD2, but there is no DNA to check that call. Germline V lookup: CDR1 LNHNV, CDR2 YYDKDF (reference sequence). The CDR3 length is 15 residues. The CDR3 loop reads CATSRGTSENNEQFF.

The chain recombines TRBV5-4 with TRBJ2-7; TCRdb's D call of TRBD2 is untestable without DNA. The CDR3 has 18 amino acids. Germline CDR1 is SGHNT and CDR2 is YYREEE (reference sequence). The CDR3 sequence is CASSLELAGQHVSYEQYF.

The chain joins TRBV29-1 to TRBJ2-7; TCRdb proposes TRBD1, but this gene call is untestable without DNA. Looked up from germline, CDR1 is SQVTM and CDR2 is ANQGSEA. This CDR3 comprises 13 residues. CDR3 amino acids: CSVEAKGRYEQYF.

Judged by frequency, this clonotype is large. The chain is built from TRBV20-1 and TRBJ2-7; TCRdb reports TRBD2, a call that lacks DNA to check it against. Germline CDR1 DFQATT, CDR2 SNEGSKA (reference sequence). The CDR3 has 14 residues. CDR3 in amino acids: CSARGLAEPYEQYF.